The 17 T cell receptor beta chains in this list originate from one sample, sequenced in a study of patients and donors after allogeneic stem cell transplantation. TCRdb re-called the RT-PCR reads through MiXCR, storing one row per CDR3 protein. Here the sample spans about a million distinct CDR3 sequences, roughly 18% being singletons. Sequenced material: blood, either unsorted or a sorted T cell fraction (not recorded which). The receptors were sampled from a human donor who was either an allogeneic HSCT recipient or a stem cell or donor lymphocyte infusion donor (not recorded which). It is not recorded whose cells these are; they may come from a transplant donor.

The V and J genes are TRBV29-1 and TRBJ2-5, with D uncertain. This CDR3 has 10 residues. V lost 6 bases and J 3 bases, leaving 5 bases between the germline ends. Germline V lookup: CDR1 SQVTM, CDR2 ANQGSEA. CDR3 sequence reads: CSVREETQYF. The CDR3 nucleotides read TGCAGCGTCCGAGAAGAGACCCAGTACTTC.

The gene calls are TRBV2 and TRBJ2-2; the D gene is possibly TRBD2 (6 bases). CDR1 is SNHLY, CDR2 FYNNEI, per germline. The length of the CDR3 is 12 residues. V was shortened by 9 bases and J by 5 bases, with 10 bases between the two germline ends. Written as DNA, the CDR3 is TGTGCCAGTGGAGGGGTGACCGGGGAGCTGTTTTTT. It encodes CASGGVTGELFF.

This clonotype has a handful of counts. The chain couples TRBV2 to TRBJ1-5, with 10 bases matching TRBD1. Germline CDR1 SNHLY, CDR2 FYNNEI. The CDR3 has 15 amino acids. The V and J ends lost 6 bases and 2 bases, in that order; junction bases with no gene match: 4. CDR3 nucleotides: TGTGCCAGCAGGGGGGACAGGGGAGGCAATCAGCCCCAGCATTTT. Amino acids: CASRGDRGGNQPQHF.

The chain joins TRBV10-3 to TRBJ1-2; tentative D call: TRBD1 (6 bases). V lost 4 bases, J lost 2 bases, and 14 bases lay in between. Germline-derived CDR1 and CDR2 are ENHRY and SYGVKD. The CDR3 is made up of 15 amino acids. The chain's CDR3 is CAISAQGRSNYGYTF. CDR3 DNA: TGTGCCATCAGTGCCCAGGGGCGGTCCAACTATGGCTACACCTTC.

The V gene is TRBV20-1, the J gene TRBJ2-1; D unclear. The CDR3 consists of 13 residues. Looked up from germline, CDR1 is DFQATT and CDR2 is SNEGSKA (reference sequence). Trimming removed 7 bases at V and 2 bases at J, with 12 bases between. This chain's CDR3 is CSVEHGPYNEQFF. CDR3 sequence (DNA): TGCAGTGTAGAACACGGCCCCTACAATGAGCAGTTCTTC.

The J gene is TRBJ2-1, the V gene TRBV7-3; D gene ambiguous. V gave up 4 bases and J gave up 0 bases, with 16 bases separating them. CDR3 length equals 17 residues. From germline, CDR1 is SGHTA and CDR2 FQGTGA. The CDR3 DNA is TGTGCCAGCAGCTCCTCCCGGACGGTGAGCTCCTACAATGAGCAGTTCTTC. Translated: CASSSSRTVSSYNEQFF.

This clonotype was detected a few times. The genes are TRBV3-1 and TRBJ1-2; a possible D gene is TRBD1 (6 bases). Trimming cost V 2 bases and J 0 bases, with 13 bases left between them. Germline CDR1 is LGHDT and CDR2 is YNNKEL (reference sequence). CDR3 length: 16 amino acids. In DNA, the CDR3 is TGTGCCAGCAGCCAAATCGGGGGGGCCTCTAACTATGGCTACACCTTC. Its protein product is CASSQIGGASNYGYTF.

A few counts support this clonotype. This sequence joins TRBV4-1 and TRBJ2-5; D gene ambiguous. Germline lookup yields CDR1 MGHRA and CDR2 YSYEKL. Trimming took off 1 base at V and 5 bases at J, with 11 bases between the two ends. This CDR3 region has 14 residues. CDR3 sequence reads: CASSQGAFVETQYF. In nucleotides, the CDR3 is TGCGCCAGCAGCCAAGGGGCGTTCGTGGAGACCCAGTACTTC.

The J gene is TRBJ2-4, the V gene TRBV14; D remains unclear. This CDR3 is 18 amino acids long. Germline loops: CDR1 SGHDN, CDR2 FVKESK. The germline V and J ends were trimmed by 0 bases and 7 bases, with 22 bases remaining between them. The CDR3 reads CASSQDKWLGSPLNIQYF. The CDR3 DNA follows: TGTGCCAGCAGCCAAGATAAGTGGCTCGGTTCTCCCTTGAACATTCAGTACTTC.

The chain uses TRBV2 and TRBJ2-2; D not resolved. Trimming took off 10 bases at V and 0 bases at J, with 15 bases between the two ends. The CDR3 length is 15 residues. Per the germline V gene, CDR1 is SNHLY and CDR2 is FYNNEI. DNA for the CDR3: TGTGCCACCTATGGAGAACAGCCGAACACCGGGGAGCTGTTTTTT. Amino acids: CATYGEQPNTGELFF.

This clonotype was counted between two and nine times. The chain is built from TRBV6-2 or TRBV6-3 and TRBJ2-3, with 7 bases identical to TRBD2. Germline values: CDR1 MNHEY, CDR2 SVGEGT. CDR3 length equals 15 residues. V was clipped by 5 bases and J by 2 bases; unmatched bases: 7. The CDR3 reads CASSAGDTLTDTQYF. As DNA, the CDR3 is TGTGCCAGCAGTGCGGGAGACACCCTCACAGATACGCAGTATTTT.

There are many counts of this clonotype. The chain recombines TRBV3-1 with TRBJ1-1, with unresolved D. CDR3 length: 12 residues. From germline, CDR1 is LGHDT and CDR2 YNNKEL (reference sequence). V was shortened by 5 bases and J by 1 base, with 5 bases between the two germline ends. The DNA of the CDR3 is TGTGCCAGCAGCGTAGAGAACACTGAAGCTTTCTTT. Its protein is CASSVENTEAFF.

Only a few counts were recorded for this clonotype. CDR3 in amino acids: CSAADRGNQPQHF. CDR3 nucleotides: TGCAGTGCTGCGGACAGGGGCAATCAGCCCCAGCATTTT. This chain connects TRBV20-1 to TRBJ1-5; TRBD1 matches 8 bases. The CDR3 spans 13 residues. Germline CDR1 reads DFQATT; CDR2 reads SNEGSKA (reference sequence). V was clipped by 5 bases and J by 2 bases; unmatched bases: 2.

This clonotype appeared a few times. The genes are TRBV5-6 and TRBJ2-2; no clear D gene. The CDR3 has 16 amino acids. Germline loops: CDR1 SGHDT, CDR2 YYEEEE. Trimming left V 2 bases short and J 0 bases short, with 11 bases between. Here the CDR3 DNA reads TGTGCCAGCAGCTTCTCCATCCAAGCGAACACCGGGGAGCTGTTTTTT. Encoded protein: CASSFSIQANTGELFF.

This clonotype appeared a few times. The genes are TRBV11-3 and TRBJ1-2; 7 bases line up with TRBD1. The J segment lost 0 bases and the V segment lost 6 bases, leaving 7 bases of the junction unmatched. Germline lookup yields CDR1 SGHNT and CDR2 YENEEA. The CDR3 spans 15 residues. In nucleotides, the CDR3 is TGTGCCAGCAGTCGTTCGGGACAGCCTAACTATGGCTACACCTTC. It yields the protein CASSRSGQPNYGYTF.

This clonotype came up a few times. This chain joins TRBV7-9 and TRBJ1-3; TRBD1 aligns across 7 bases. Losses at the gene ends were 2 bases for V and 0 bases for J; bases not matched to a gene: 7. This CDR3 contains 17 residues. The V gene's germline CDR1 is SEHNR and CDR2 FQNEAQ (reference sequence). The CDR3 nucleotides are TGTGCCAGCAGCTTACCAAAATCAGGGGGCTCTGGAAACACCATATATTTT. Translating gives CASSLPKSGGSGNTIYF.

V and J are TRBV7-2 and TRBJ2-1; 11 bases line up with TRBD2. Germline V gives CDR1 SGHTA, CDR2 FQGNSA. The CDR3 loop spans 16 amino acids. Trimming cost V 5 bases and J 4 bases; bases outside gene matches: 7. The DNA for the CDR3 is TGTGCCAGCAGCCACACGACTAGCGGGATTTACAATGAGCAGTTCTTC. Translated, it gives CASSHTTSGIYNEQFF.